The 5 T cell receptor beta chains below come from one sample, sequenced in a study of cytotoxic CD8 clonotypes in ibrutinib-treated CLL. Data came from immunoSEQ multiplex PCR; TCRdb stores just in-frame clones and leaves some out. Among 130,000 or so clones listed, approximately 81% were seen once. This material consisted of PBMCs, taken after 12 months of ibrutinib treatment. Receptors originate from a human donor with chronic lymphocytic leukemia.

The CDR3 loop reads CASSFRRTSGNTIYF. CDR3 nucleotides: TGTGCCAGCAGCTTCCGGCGGACCTCTGGAAACACCATATATTTT. This sequence joins TRBV5-6 and TRBJ1-3; no reliable D call. Trimming cost V 2 bases and J 0 bases, with 9 bases left between them. The CDR3 has 15 amino acids. Looked up from germline, CDR1 is SGHDT and CDR2 is YYEEEE.

V is TRBV19 and J is TRBJ2-5; D is uncertain. CDR3 length equals 15 residues. Germline V lookup: CDR1 LNHDA, CDR2 SQIVND (reference sequence). V dropped 1 base and J dropped 4 bases, with 13 bases sitting between them. The CDR3 region is CASSIVDPGRETQYF. In DNA form, the CDR3 reads TGTGCCAGTAGTATAGTAGACCCCGGCCGAGAGACCCAGTACTTC.

V is TRBV27 and J is TRBJ2-7, with D maybe TRBD2 (6 bases). The CDR3 length is 14 residues. Germline lookup yields CDR1 MNHEY and CDR2 SMNVEV (reference sequence). Deletions cut 6 bases from V and 0 bases from J, with 12 bases between. CDR3 sequence: CASRDMDYSYEQYF. The CDR3, as DNA: TGTGCCAGCAGAGACATGGACTACTCCTACGAGCAGTACTTC.

The chain recombines TRBV7-2 with TRBJ1-3, with TRBD1 as a possible D gene (5 bases). CDR1 and CDR2 (germline): SGHTA, FQGNSA. Trimming stripped 5 bases from V and 0 bases from J, with 17 bases between. CDR3 length: 17 amino acids. CDR3 nucleotides: TGTGCCAGCAGCACTTACCCGGGACTCCTCTCTGGAAACACCATATATTTT. This translates into CASSTYPGLLSGNTIYF.

The chain carries TRBV13 and TRBJ2-3; D remains unclear. Germline V lookup: CDR1 PRHDT, CDR2 FYEKMQ (reference sequence). Trimming shortened V by 1 base and J by 4 bases, and 3 bases separated the two germline ends. The CDR3 runs to 12 residues. The CDR3 bases are TGTGCCAGCAGCTTAGAGGCAGATACGCAGTATTTT. Residues: CASSLEADTQYF.